This TCR beta chain is from a study of shared T cell receptors in the human thymus. This clone was found once. The protocol was immunoSEQ multiplex PCR, while the TCRdb copy is restricted to in-frame clones and leaves out a portion. The data contain just under 550,000 clones, about four fifths of them singletons. The V end was cut by 4 bases, the J end by 5 bases, with 13 bases between. The CDR3 loop spans 13 amino acids. Germline V gene sequence: CDR1 SQVTM, CDR2 ANQGSEA. This same sample was also taken into another study, of human thymus T cells. That publication notes: Thymic and blood repertoires showed apparently biased V and J gene usage.

This sequence joins TRBV29-1 and TRBJ2-3; no clear D. This TCR came from a boy under three years old with a congenital heart defect. The sample consisted of thymocytes. The CDR3 loop is CSVGARFGDTQYF. The CDR3 nucleotides are TGCAGCGTTGGGGCCAGATTCGGAGATACGCAGTATTTT.